This TCR beta chain was identified during a study of T cells after yellow fever vaccination (dated by TCRdb to between 2018 and 2021). Context from the whole study: Libraries from fractions with low cell numbers were prepared with the SMART-Seq v4 Ultra Low Input RNA kit. To follow T-cell clones before and after primary and booster YFV17D yellow fever vaccination, bulk TCR alpha and beta repertoires were sequenced over time. Two healthy male donors made up the cohort, one aged 18 to 30 years and the other aged 30 to 40 years. Blood was drawn at multiple timepoints before and after primary and secondary immunization, with bulk PBMC replicates and cell subsets isolated. Overall study outcomes, separate from this receptor: A small share of clonotypes was detected in both CD4 and CD8 compartments, with the overlap likely arising from convergent recombination. Most clones expanded after primary vaccination were re-detected after the booster (around 96% of CD4 and approximately 85% of CD8), suggesting broad memory maintenance. Because only a couple of donors were included in the study, the extent to which the findings can be generalized is limited. Because abundant contaminating clonotypes from the bulk population could be contained in FACS-sorted repertoires, computational filtering was required. The secondary T-cell response was found to be weaker but faster than the primary response, with a peak reached on day 5 rather than on day 15.

This clonotype was found many times. What this receptor recognizes is not known. No base quality information exists; no much larger clone differs at one position. TCR cDNA was synthesized by 5'RACE template switching, which introduced a universal primer site and unique molecular identifiers. Priming of cDNA synthesis was performed from both the TCR alpha and TCR beta constant segments. Libraries were amplified in two PCR steps, with sample barcodes and sequencing adapters added in the second step. Libraries were sequenced on Illumina HiSeq 2500 (2x100 bp) or NovaSeq (2x150 bp). On the study's bioinformatics: Reads were demultiplexed and collapsed into UMI consensus sequences with MIGEC, and V(D)J alignment was performed with MiXCR. Using edgeR on replicate PBMC samples, clonotypes were called vaccine-responding if FDR was below 0.01 and the log2 fold change was above 5 up to day 15. CD4 or CD8 identity was assigned to each bulk clonotype according to whether the clonotype was present at higher abundance in the sequenced CD4 repertoire or the sequenced CD8 repertoire. The public reads were run again by TCRdb, first through fastp at Q25 and then through MiXCR, and only productive beta chains were kept. One record per CDR3 amino acid sequence lists the most common genes and DNA. The V and J calls shown here were made by TCRdb, not taken from the authors' results. This sample holds tens of thousands of distinct CDR3 sequences; under 9.5% were observed only once. The ten biggest clones cover approximately 30% of the sample.

The trim is 8 bases for V and 0 bases for J, with a gap of 17 bases between the germline ends. Reading the germline V gene (reference sequence) gives CDR1 PRHDT and CDR2 FYEKMQ. Spanning cysteine to phenylalanine, the CDR3 consists of 16 amino acids. Of the read, only the CDR3 DNA is kept; its 48 bases are in frame from base 1. This sample's treatment or condition label indicates: live attenuated yellow fever vaccine strain. PBMCs were isolated from peripheral blood using a standard Ficoll-Paque protocol. CD4 and CD8 T-cell fractions were isolated with Dynabeads CD4 and CD8 positive selection kits. TriZol was used to extract RNA from bulk PBMCs, from CD4 and CD8 fractions, and from dextramer-positive and dextramer-negative fractions.

The TCR sequence derives from a man in his late teens or twenties who received the YFV17D yellow fever vaccine. The sample was CD8+ T cells sorted from PBMCs, taken roughly 10 days after the first yellow fever vaccination. The chain employs TRBV13 and TRBJ2-1; possibly the D gene is TRBD2, per 6 matching bases. The nucleotide sequence reads as follows: TGTGCCAGCCGACGGTTGGGGAGGAGCTCCTACAATGAGCAGTTCTTC. The resulting protein is CASRRLGRSSYNEQFF.